This is a list of T cell receptor beta chains from one sample in a study of blood T cell repertoires in COVID-19. TCRdb's table, derived via immunoSEQ multiplex PCR, lists solely in-frame clones and lacks some. Here the sample spans 240,000 or so clones, around 87% being singletons. Sequencing was carried out using peripheral blood. All receptors come from a woman in her twenties or thirties who had recovered from COVID-19. Both conserved end residues are part of each CDR3. Fields, in order: J gene, V gene, clone size, D gene, CDR3 protein, CDR3 DNA. D genes are given only for firm matches. Only some rows state a clone size, as once, few, many or a class for expanded clones.

>TRBJ2-7|TRBV19|.|.
CASSTWATYEQYF
TGTGCCAGTAGTACCTGGGCAACCTACGAGCAGTACTTC
>TRBJ1-2|TRBV6-1|.|.
CASSEGGRIYGYTF
TGTGCCAGCAGTGAGGGGGGGCGCATCTATGGCTACACCTTC
>TRBJ2-2|TRBV6-6|.|TRBD1
CASRTHTGGHTGELFF
TGTGCCAGCAGAACCCATACAGGGGGCCACACCGGGGAGCTGTTTTTT
>TRBJ2-7|TRBV18|.|.
CASSPGEGSGHQTYEQYF
TGTGCCAGCTCACCGGGGGAAGGGTCGGGACATCAGACCTACGAGCAGTACTTC
>TRBJ1-4|TRBV7-2|once|TRBD1
CASSFTGTGEEKLFF
TGTGCCAGCAGCTTTACCGGGACAGGGGAAGAAAAACTGTTTTTT
>TRBJ2-7|TRBV27|.|.
CASSYRAGYEQYF
TGTGCCAGCAGCTATAGGGCGGGGTACGAGCAGTACTTC
>TRBJ1-4|TRBV5-1|.|TRBD1
CASSLIGTENEKLFF
TGCGCCAGCAGCTTGATTGGGACAGAAAATGAAAAACTGTTTTTT
>TRBJ1-2|TRBV5-1|.|.
CASSPGQPQSYGYTF
TGCGCCAGCAGCCCCGGACAGCCACAGAGTTATGGCTACACCTTC
>TRBJ2-3|TRBV19|.|TRBD1
CASSRDRFTDTQYF
TGTGCCAGTAGTAGGGACAGATTCACAGATACGCAGTATTTT
>TRBJ2-1|TRBV5-1|.|TRBD2
CASSRSGGLTYNEQFF
TGCGCCAGCAGCCGTAGCGGGGGCCTTACCTACAATGAGCAGTTCTTC
>TRBJ1-2|TRBV30|once|.
CAWRDDSHGYTF
TGTGCCTGGAGGGATGACAGCCATGGCTACACCTTC
>TRBJ2-6|TRBV25-1|.|TRBD1
CASSEWGTDPGANVLTF
TGTGCCAGCAGTGAATGGGGGACAGATCCTGGGGCCAACGTCCTGACTTTC
>TRBJ2-3|TRBV10-1|.|TRBD1
CASSEKGASTDTQYF
TGCGCCAGCAGTGAAAAGGGGGCCAGCACAGATACGCAGTATTTT
>TRBJ1-4|TRBV27|.|.
CASSLSYYEKLFF
TGTGCCAGCAGTTTATCATATTATGAAAAACTGTTTTTT
>TRBJ2-1|TRBV12-3/TRBV12-4|.|TRBD1
CASSRDRAEQFF
TGTGCCAGCAGTCGGGACAGGGCCGAGCAGTTCTTC
>TRBJ1-2|TRBV6-2/TRBV6-3|.|.
CASSFTESPNYGYTF
TGTGCCAGCAGTTTCACCGAGTCCCCTAACTATGGCTACACCTTC
>TRBJ1-3|TRBV6-5|.|TRBD1
CASSTDRVRGNTIYF
TGTGCCAGCAGCACCGACAGGGTCCGCGGAAACACCATATATTTT
>TRBJ2-3|TRBV4-2|.|TRBD2
CASSQDPSGGDTDTQYF
TGTGCCAGCAGCCAAGATCCTAGCGGGGGGGACACAGATACGCAGTATTTT
>TRBJ1-2|TRBV12-3/TRBV12-4|few|.
CASSFGTNYGYTF
TGTGCCAGCAGTTTCGGGACAAACTATGGCTACACCTTC
>TRBJ1-2|TRBV6-4|.|TRBD1
CASKGPGQGKYGYTF
TGTGCCAGCAAAGGTCCGGGACAGGGGAAATATGGCTACACCTTC